One sample yielded the 19 T cell receptor beta chains listed below, sequenced in a study of OX40 agonist ivuxolimab in advanced cancers. Sequenced by immunoSEQ multiplex PCR; TCRdb stores in-frame clones only, minus some. The sample includes about 25,000 clones, 65% to 90% seen only once; the top ten take approximately 40%. The sequenced sample was CD4+ or CD8+ T cells sorted from blood, obtained in a trial of the OX40 agonist ivuxolimab. The receptors originated from an adult with an advanced solid tumor such as melanoma, head and neck, liver or kidney cancer.

This chain uses TRBV30 with TRBJ1-2; D is perhaps TRBD1 (5 bases). Germline CDR1 GTSNPN, CDR2 SVGIG (reference sequence). Trimming removed 4 bases at V and 4 bases at J, with 25 bases between. This CDR3 contains 17 residues. CDR3 coding DNA: TGTGCCTGGACCGGCTCCGGGGCCGTCGCCGGGGGCTATGGCTACACCTTC. Its translation is CAWTGSGAVAGGYGYTF.

V usage is TRBV11-2 and J usage is TRBJ2-2; 11 nucleotides align to TRBD2. This CDR3 is built from 16 residues. Germline lookup yields CDR1 SGHAT and CDR2 FQNNGV. The junction had 3 bases not matched to a gene; V was cut back by 4 bases and J by 2 bases. DNA of the CDR3: TGTGCCAGCAGCTCCGGGACTAGCGGTAACACCGGGGAGCTGTTTTTT. It is translated as CASSSGTSGNTGELFF.

The J gene is TRBJ2-7, the V gene TRBV27; no firm D call. Trimming cost V 5 bases and J 3 bases, with 14 bases left between them. Germline assignment: CDR1 MNHEY and CDR2 SMNVEV (reference sequence). The CDR3 spans 14 residues. The DNA of the CDR3 is TGTGCCAGCAGTCCCACGGTTATCGGCTACGAGCAGTACTTC. This gives the protein CASSPTVIGYEQYF.

The chain links TRBV29-1 to TRBJ2-7; D may be TRBD1 (6 bases). The CDR3 spans 12 residues. V was pared by 7 bases and J by 5 bases, with 15 bases between. CDR1 SQVTM and CDR2 ANQGSEA come from the germline V gene. The CDR3 nucleotides read TGCAGCGGCACCGGGACATTGGACGAGCAGTACTTC. It specifies CSGTGTLDEQYF.

The chain couples TRBV18 to TRBJ2-1, with TRBD1 matching 8 bases. The CDR3 contains 14 residues. Trimming took 1 base from V and 5 from J; bases not matched to a gene: 1. Germline CDR1 is KGHSH and CDR2 is LQKENI. Written as DNA, the CDR3 is TGTGCCAGCTCACCACGGGACAGGCACAATGAGCAGTTCTTC. It encodes CASSPRDRHNEQFF.

This clone was recorded only once. At one of its ends the junction is not consistent with the germline gene, which may arise from a read error. This specimen includes other DNA sequences encoding the same CDR3. V usage is TRBV19 and J usage is TRBJ2-7, with 7 bases fitting TRBD2. The CDR3 extends over 13 amino acids. Germline values: CDR1 LNHDA, CDR2 SQIVND (reference sequence). The CDR3, as DNA: TGTGCCAGTAGTATGGCGGGAGAGTACGAGCAGTATTTC. Translation gives CASSMAGEYEQYF.

This chain uses TRBV6-5 with TRBJ2-7, with 7 bases lining up with TRBD1. CDR3 size: 11 residues. Germline CDR1 MNHEY, CDR2 SVGAGI. Trimming removed 6 bases from V and 11 bases from J; junction bases left unmatched: 7. The CDR3 loop is CASRTQGPEYF. Here the CDR3 DNA reads TGTGCCAGCAGGACACAGGGGCCTGAGTACTTC.

The chain has TRBV6-1 and TRBJ2-7; no definite D call. The CDR3 extends over 9 amino acids. Germline values: CDR1 MNHNS, CDR2 SASEGT. The germline V and J ends were trimmed by 1 base and 8 bases, with 0 bases remaining between them. The CDR3 nucleotides are TGTGCCAGCAGTGAAGAGCAGTACTTC. It is translated as CASSEEQYF.

This chain connects TRBV6-5 to TRBJ1-1; tentative D call: TRBD1 (5 bases). Germline assignment: CDR1 MNHEY and CDR2 SVGAGI. The ends were cut back, 4 bases at V and 0 bases at J, with 9 bases in the middle. This CDR3 is 14 amino acids long. The chain's CDR3 is CASSSGGLNTEAFF. In DNA, the CDR3 is TGTGCCAGCAGTTCCGGGGGTCTGAACACTGAAGCTTTCTTT.

The J gene is TRBJ2-7, the V gene TRBV19; maybe TRBD1 (6 bases). Germline V gene data show CDR1 as LNHDA and CDR2 as SQIVND (reference sequence). The germline V and J ends were trimmed by 4 bases and 3 bases, with 10 bases remaining between them. The CDR3 spans 13 residues. The CDR3 reads CASSRQVLYEQYF. The CDR3 nucleotides are TGTGCCAGTAGTAGACAGGTACTCTACGAGCAGTACTTC.

CDR3 coding DNA: TGTGCCAGCAGCTCATGGACAGGGGGTTCCTCCTACAATGAGCAGTTCTTC. As protein: CASSSWTGGSSYNEQFF. The V and J genes are TRBV7-9 and TRBJ2-1; 10 bases fit TRBD1. Germline values: CDR1 SEHNR, CDR2 FQNEAQ (reference sequence). This CDR3 spans 17 amino acids. V shed 4 bases and J 0 bases; nucleotides not matched to a gene: 6.

This clone was seen only a few times. This chain uses TRBV7-9 with TRBJ1-5; D may be TRBD1 (6 bases). Trimming took off 5 bases at V and 7 bases at J, with 15 bases between the two ends. Germline assignment: CDR1 SEHNR and CDR2 FQNEAQ (reference sequence). This CDR3 has 14 amino acids. CDR3 in DNA: TGTGCCAGCAGCACAGGGATACCCTGGCAGCCCCAGCATTTT. Protein sequence: CASSTGIPWQPQHF. The full variable domain, with the rest looked up from reference TRBV7-9 and TRBJ1-5, is DTGVSQNPRHKITKRGQNVTFRCDPISEHNRLYWYRQTLGQGPEFLTYFQNEAQLEKSRLLSDRFSAERPKGSFSTLEIQRTEQGDSAMYLCASSTGIPWQPQHFGDGTRLSIL.

The rearrangement joins TRBV11-2 to TRBJ2-1, with 9 bases fitting TRBD1. Germline CDR1 SGHAT, CDR2 FQNNGV. The V gene end was trimmed by 5 bases and the J gene end by 4 bases; junction bases not matched to a gene: 9. The CDR3 sequence is 16 residues long. The CDR3 bases are TGTGCCAGCAGCGATAGTCTGGGACAGGGATACAATGAGCAGTTCTTC. Translation gives CASSDSLGQGYNEQFF.

The sample holds a few counts of this clone. CDR3 coding DNA: TGTGCCAGCAGTGACTCAGGAGGTTGGGATACGCAGTATTTT. Protein sequence: CASSDSGGWDTQYF. The rearrangement uses TRBV6-4 and TRBJ2-3; D is possibly TRBD2 (5 bases). Trimming removed 0 bases at V and 6 bases at J, with 10 bases between. Germline V gives CDR1 MRHNA, CDR2 SNTAGT. The CDR3 is 14 amino acids.

The V and J genes are TRBV29-1 and TRBJ2-2; the D gene is possibly TRBD1 (5 bases). CDR1 SQVTM and CDR2 ANQGSEA come from the germline V gene. Trimming removed 3 bases from V and 1 base from J, with 6 bases in between. The CDR3 is made up of 13 amino acids. This CDR3 reads CSVDDRNTGELFF. CDR3 sequence (DNA): TGCAGCGTTGACGACAGGAACACCGGGGAGCTGTTTTTT.

The chain joins TRBV30 to TRBJ1-5, with TRBD1 as a possible D gene (6 bases). V was clipped by 3 bases and J by 0 bases, with 15 bases between them. CDR1 and CDR2 from the germline V gene are GTSNPN and SVGIG (reference sequence). This CDR3 is 16 amino acids long. The CDR3 DNA reads TGTGCCTGGAGCGTGGACAGTTATTATAGCAATCAGCCCCAGCATTTT. Translating it yields CAWSVDSYYSNQPQHF.

With respect to this clone: The junction and the germline gene differ at one end; a read error may be behind it. The chain recombines TRBV7-2 with TRBJ2-2, with D possibly TRBD2 on 6 matching bases. Germline V gene lookup returns CDR1 SGHTA and CDR2 FQGNSA. This CDR3 contains 16 residues. CDR3 in amino acids: CASSLFRLPEGGKLFF. The DNA for the CDR3 is TGTGCCAGCAGCTTATTTCGGCTTCCGGAGGGCGGGAAGCTGTTTTTT.

As to this clone: Other nucleotide sequences in the sample specify the same CDR3. The V call is TRBV7-8, the J call TRBJ2-2, with a weak D call TRBD2 (5 bases). With 5 bases removed from V and 1 base from J, the gap between germline ends came to 11 bases. This CDR3 has 15 amino acids. In germline, CDR1 is SGHVS, CDR2 FQNEAQ. The CDR3 is CASSPGGGNTGELFF. The CDR3 nucleotides read TGTGCCAGCAGCCCGGGTGGAGGGAACACCGGGGAGCTGTTTTTT. Supplemented by reference TRBV7-8 and TRBJ2-2, the full variable domain reads GAGVSQSPRYKVAKRGQDVALRCDPISGHVSLFWYQQALGQGPEFLTYFQNEAQLDKSGLPSDRFFAERPEGSVSTLKIQRTQQEDSAVYLCASSPGGGNTGELFFGEGSRLTVL.

V gene TRBV10-1 combines with J gene TRBJ2-7; perhaps TRBD2 as D (7 bases). Deletions cut 8 bases from V and 0 bases from J, with 14 bases between. The CDR3 length is 14 residues. CDR1 is WNHNN and CDR2 is SYGVQD in the germline V gene (reference sequence). CDR3 bases: TGCGCCAGCGGGGAGGGGGGGAGCTCCTACGAGCAGTACTTC. Residues: CASGEGGSSYEQYF.